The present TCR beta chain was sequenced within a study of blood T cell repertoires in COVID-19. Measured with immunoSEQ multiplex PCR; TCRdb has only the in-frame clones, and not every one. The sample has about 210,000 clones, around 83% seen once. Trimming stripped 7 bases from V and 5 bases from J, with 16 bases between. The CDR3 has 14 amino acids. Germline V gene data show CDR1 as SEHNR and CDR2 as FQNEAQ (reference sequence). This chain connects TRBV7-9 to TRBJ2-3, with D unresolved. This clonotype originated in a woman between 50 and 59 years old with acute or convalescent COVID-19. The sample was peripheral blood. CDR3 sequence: CASNLLGPQDTQYF. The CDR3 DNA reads TGTGCCAGCAACCTCCTAGGTCCCCAAGATACGCAGTATTTT.